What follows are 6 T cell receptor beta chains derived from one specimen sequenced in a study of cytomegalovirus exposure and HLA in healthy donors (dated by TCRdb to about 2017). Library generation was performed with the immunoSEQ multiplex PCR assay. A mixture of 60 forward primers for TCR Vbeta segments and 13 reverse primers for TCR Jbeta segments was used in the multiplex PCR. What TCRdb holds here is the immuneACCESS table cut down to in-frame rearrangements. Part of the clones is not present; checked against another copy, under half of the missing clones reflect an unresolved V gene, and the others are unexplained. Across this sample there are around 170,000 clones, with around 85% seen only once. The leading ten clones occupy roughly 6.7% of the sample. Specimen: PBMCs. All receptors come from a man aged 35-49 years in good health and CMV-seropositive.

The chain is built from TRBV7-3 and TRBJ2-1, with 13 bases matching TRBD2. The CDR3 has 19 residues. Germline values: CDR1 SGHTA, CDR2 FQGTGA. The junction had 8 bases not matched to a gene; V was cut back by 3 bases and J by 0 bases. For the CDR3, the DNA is TGTGCCAGCAGCTTCAGACTAGCGGGGGGCCCGAGCTCCTACAATGAGCAGTTCTTC. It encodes CASSFRLAGGPSSYNEQFF.

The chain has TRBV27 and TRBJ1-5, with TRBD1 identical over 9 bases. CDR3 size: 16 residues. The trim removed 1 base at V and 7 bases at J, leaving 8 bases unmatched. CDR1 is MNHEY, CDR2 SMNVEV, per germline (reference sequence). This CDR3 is CASSLWGQGMHQPQHF. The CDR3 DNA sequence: TGTGCCAGCAGTTTATGGGGACAGGGAATGCACCAGCCCCAGCATTTT.

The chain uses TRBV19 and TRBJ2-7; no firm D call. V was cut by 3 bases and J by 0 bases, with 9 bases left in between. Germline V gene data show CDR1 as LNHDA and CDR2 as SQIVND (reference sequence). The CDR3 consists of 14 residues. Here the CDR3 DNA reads TGTGCCAGTAGTATTCAGGCGTTCTCCTACGAGCAGTACTTC. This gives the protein CASSIQAFSYEQYF.

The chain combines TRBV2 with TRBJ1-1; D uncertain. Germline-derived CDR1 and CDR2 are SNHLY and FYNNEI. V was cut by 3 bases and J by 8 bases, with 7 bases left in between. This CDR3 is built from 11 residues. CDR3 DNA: TGTGCCAGCAGTGATTGGGAGGAAGCTTTCTTT. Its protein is CASSDWEEAFF.

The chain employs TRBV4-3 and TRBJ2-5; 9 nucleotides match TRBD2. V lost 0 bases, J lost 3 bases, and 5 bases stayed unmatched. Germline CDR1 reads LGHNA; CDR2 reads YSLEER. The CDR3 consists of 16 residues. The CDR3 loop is CASSQDRLAGKETQYF. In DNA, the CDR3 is TGCGCCAGCAGCCAAGATCGGCTAGCGGGGAAAGAGACCCAGTACTTC.

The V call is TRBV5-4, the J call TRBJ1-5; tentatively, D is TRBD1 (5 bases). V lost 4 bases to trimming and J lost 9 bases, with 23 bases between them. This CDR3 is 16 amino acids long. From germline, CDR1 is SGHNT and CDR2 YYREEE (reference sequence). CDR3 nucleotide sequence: TGTGCCAGCAGCCCCCAAGGGGCCCTTCCCTATGGGCCCCAGCATTTT. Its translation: CASSPQGALPYGPQHF. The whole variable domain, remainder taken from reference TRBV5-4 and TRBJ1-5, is ETGVTQSPTHLIKTRGQQVTLRCSSQSGHNTVSWYQQALGQGPQFIFQYYREEENGRGNFPPRFSGLQFPNYSSELNVNALELDDSALYLCASSPQGALPYGPQHFGDGTRLSIL.